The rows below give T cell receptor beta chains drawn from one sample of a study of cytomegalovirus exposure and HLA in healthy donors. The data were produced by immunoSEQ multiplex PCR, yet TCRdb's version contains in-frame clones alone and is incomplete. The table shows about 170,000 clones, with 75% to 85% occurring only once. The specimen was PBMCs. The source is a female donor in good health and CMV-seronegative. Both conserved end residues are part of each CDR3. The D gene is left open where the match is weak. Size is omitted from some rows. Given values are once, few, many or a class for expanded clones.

TGTGCCAGCAGCTTAGAAGGCAGGCAGCCCCAGCATTTT	CASSLEGRQPQHF	-	TRBV7-9	TRBJ1-5	once
TGTGCCAGTAGATCCACACACCGGCTGGGGCCCAGCAATCAGCCCCAGCATTTT	CASRSTHRLGPSNQPQHF	-	TRBV19	TRBJ1-5	-
TGTGCCAGCAGTCTGGGACAGGGAGTGTACGAGCAGTACTTC	CASSLGQGVYEQYF	TRBD1	TRBV6-1	TRBJ2-7	-
TGTGCCAGCAGCTTAGTGGCGGGGGGGGCTGGGGTCTCAGATACGCAGTATTTT	CASSLVAGGAGVSDTQYF	TRBD2	TRBV7-2	TRBJ2-3	-
TGCGCCAGCAGCCATAGACAGGTTCTCACAGATACGCAGTATTTT	CASSHRQVLTDTQYF	-	TRBV5-1	TRBJ2-3	-
TGTGCCAGTAGCCATGACAGTTCTTACAGCTCCTACGAGCAGTACTTC	CASSHDSSYSSYEQYF	-	TRBV19	TRBJ2-7	few
TGTGCCAGTATCCAAGCGGGAGGCGGGGAGCTGTTTTTT	CASIQAGGGELFF	TRBD2	TRBV19	TRBJ2-2	-
TGTGCCAGCAGCCAAGAAGTTGGGGGACACAGCTCCTACAATGAGCAGTTCTTC	CASSQEVGGHSSYNEQFF	-	TRBV4-2	TRBJ2-1	once
TGTGCCAGCAGTAAGCGGCTAACGAACACCGGGGAGCTGTTTTTT	CASSKRLTNTGELFF	-	TRBV28	TRBJ2-2	-
TGTGCCAGCAGTTACTTGGGACTAGCGGGAGTGGAGCAGTACTTC	CASSYLGLAGVEQYF	TRBD2	TRBV6-5	TRBJ2-5	-
TGTGCCAGCAGCCCCCCCGGGAGCCAAAACATTCAGTACTTC	CASSPPGSQNIQYF	-	TRBV9	TRBJ2-4	-
TGTGCCAGCAGCGTAGGTGACTCCGCCACGCCCCAGCATTTT	CASSVGDSATPQHF	-	TRBV9	TRBJ1-5	-
TGTGCCATCACCCGACAGGGGTACAATGAGCAGTTCTTC	CAITRQGYNEQFF	TRBD1	TRBV10-3	TRBJ2-1	few
TGTGCCAGCTCACCAGGGCCTGGGAGCGGCTACACCTTC	CASSPGPGSGYTF	-	TRBV18	TRBJ1-2	-
TGTGCCAGCAGTTCGACTAGCGCTATGGATGAGCAGTTCTTC	CASSSTSAMDEQFF	TRBD2	TRBV27	TRBJ2-1	-
TGTGCCAGCAGCGGCGGGGACAGGTTACCCGAGCAGTACTTC	CASSGGDRLPEQYF	TRBD1	TRBV5-4	TRBJ2-7	few
TGTGCCAGCAGCAGACAGGGTAATCAGCCCCAGCATTTT	CASSRQGNQPQHF	TRBD1	TRBV7-9	TRBJ1-5	-
TGTGCCAGCAGTGAGAGGGAGGGCACTGAAGCTTTCTTT	CASSEREGTEAFF	-	TRBV2	TRBJ1-1	-
TGTGCCAGCAGCTTAGGGCCGGGTGAGCAGTTCTTC	CASSLGPGEQFF	-	TRBV7-2	TRBJ2-1	-
TGTGCCAGCAGCTTAGGACTTCTTATCACCGGGGAGCTGTTTTTT	CASSLGLLITGELFF	-	TRBV7-2	TRBJ2-2	-
TGTGCCAGTAGTATGAGAGATACGCAGTATTTT	CASSMRDTQYF	-	TRBV19	TRBJ2-3	-
TGTGCCACGAAATCGGGAAGGACCAAGGACACCGGGGAGCTGTTTTTT	CATKSGRTKDTGELFF	-	TRBV2	TRBJ2-2	-